One and the same sample provided the 29 T cell receptor beta chains below, sequenced in a study of radiation and T cells in renal cell carcinoma. This sample's time point: baseline pretreatment blood. Treatment reported: 15 Gy SBRT to primary tumor, nephrectomy 4 weeks later. Data came from immunoSEQ multiplex PCR; TCRdb stores just in-frame clones and leaves some out. Of about 130,000 clones listed, roughly 88% are singletons. The sequences come from blood, collected from a patient whose treatment included radiotherapy and nephrectomy. The receptor source for this set is a woman aged 50 to 65 with renal cell carcinoma.

The CDR3 DNA follows: TGTGCCAGCAGCCCTCGGGCCACCGTGAGTACAGATACGCAGTATTTT. It is translated as CASSPRATVSTDTQYF. The chain combines TRBV7-8 with TRBJ2-3, with D unresolved. Germline CDR1 reads SGHVS; CDR2 reads FQNEAQ. This CDR3 has 16 residues. Trimming stripped 5 bases from V and 3 bases from J, with 18 bases between.

This clone was seen only a few times. V is TRBV7-9 and J is TRBJ1-5; TRBD1 is a possible D gene (6 bases). Trimming pared 1 base from V and 0 bases from J, leaving 10 bases between. The CDR3 consists of 16 residues. The germline V gene encodes CDR1 SEHNR and CDR2 FQNEAQ (reference sequence). In DNA, the CDR3 is TGTGCCAGCAGCTTAGAGGACAGCGATAGCAATCAGCCCCAGCATTTT. Translating gives CASSLEDSDSNQPQHF. Full variable domain (remainder filled in from reference TRBV7-9 and TRBJ1-5): DTGVSQNPRHKITKRGQNVTFRCDPISEHNRLYWYRQTLGQGPEFLTYFQNEAQLEKSRLLSDRFSAERPKGSFSTLEIQRTEQGDSAMYLCASSLEDSDSNQPQHFGDGTRLSIL.

V usage is TRBV6-5 and J usage is TRBJ1-2; tentatively, D is TRBD1 (5 bases). The CDR3 consists of 16 residues. V was pared by 4 bases and J by 5 bases, with 20 bases between. In germline, CDR1 is MNHEY, CDR2 SVGAGI. In DNA form, the CDR3 reads TGTGCCAGCAGTTCCCGTGGGGCTAGTCGGGGGTATGGCTACACCTTC. Its protein is CASSSRGASRGYGYTF.

The chain combines TRBV19 with TRBJ2-2, with 9 bases fitting TRBD1. The CDR3 consists of 15 residues. Losses at the gene ends were 8 bases for V and 3 bases for J; bases not matched to a gene: 7. The V gene's germline CDR1 is LNHDA and CDR2 SQIVND (reference sequence). CDR3 sequence (DNA): TGTGCCAGTGGCTCCGGGACAGGGTACACCGGGGAGCTGTTTTTT. Amino acids: CASGSGTGYTGELFF.

This chain connects TRBV29-1 to TRBJ2-1; D possibly corresponds to TRBD1 (6 bases). V was cut by 4 bases and J by 6 bases, with 7 bases left in between. Looked up from germline, CDR1 is SQVTM and CDR2 is ANQGSEA. The CDR3 extends over 11 amino acids. In DNA form, the CDR3 reads TGCAGCGTTGGGACAGTCAATGAGCAGTTCTTC. Protein: CSVGTVNEQFF.

This rearrangement joins TRBV7-2 to TRBJ2-1; tentative D call: TRBD1 (5 bases). Looked up from germline, CDR1 is SGHTA and CDR2 is FQGNSA. The CDR3 is made up of 15 amino acids. The V end was cut by 1 base, the J end by 4 bases, with 11 bases between. DNA for the CDR3: TGTGCCAGCAGCTTAGAAGGGGTTGAATACAATGAGCAGTTCTTC. This codes for CASSLEGVEYNEQFF.

The CDR3: CARQGRFHGYTF. The CDR3 bases are TGTGCCAGACAGGGGAGGTTCCATGGCTACACCTTC. V usage is TRBV2 and J usage is TRBJ1-2, with 7 bases fitting TRBD1. V was pared by 9 bases and J by 6 bases, with 7 bases of the junction left unmatched. CDR1 SNHLY and CDR2 FYNNEI come from the germline V gene. The CDR3 consists of 12 residues.

This rearrangement joins TRBV19 to TRBJ1-5, with 9 bases aligning to TRBD1. CDR1 and CDR2 from the germline V gene are LNHDA and SQIVND (reference sequence). Trimming at V came to 6 bases and at J to 2 bases, leaving 11 bases not matched to a gene. The CDR3 totals 17 residues. CDR3 in DNA: TGTGCCAGTAGACCTGACAGGGGGGTATCGGGCAATCAGCCCCAGCATTTT. Protein: CASRPDRGVSGNQPQHF.

The V gene is TRBV5-1, the J gene TRBJ2-5; 8 bases line up with TRBD1. Germline CDR1 SGHRS, CDR2 YFSETQ. V was clipped by 3 bases and J by 2 bases; unmatched bases: 3. The CDR3 is 14 amino acids. DNA of the CDR3: TGCGCCAGCAGCTCTGGACAGGGTCAAGAGACCCAGTACTTC. It encodes CASSSGQGQETQYF.

The rearrangement uses TRBV5-4 and TRBJ1-3; possible D gene TRBD1, 5 bases. The germline CDR1 and CDR2 sequences are SGHNT and YYREEE (reference sequence). The CDR3 covers 12 residues. V lost 8 bases, J lost 8 bases, and 14 bases lay in between. In nucleotides, the CDR3 is TGTGCCAGATTCCGGGACCACCACACCATATATTTT. Translating gives CARFRDHHTIYF.

This clone was counted once. The chain employs TRBV12-5 and TRBJ1-3; TRBD1 aligns across 7 bases. V lost 6 bases and J lost 4; bases outside the gene matches: 9. Germline lookup yields CDR1 LGHNT and CDR2 FRNRAP. The CDR3 is made up of 15 amino acids. The CDR3 region is CASGIGTAEGNTIYF. The DNA for the CDR3 is TGTGCTAGTGGGATAGGGACAGCGGAGGGAAACACCATATATTTT.

This chain uses TRBV19 with TRBJ1-2, with D possibly matching TRBD1 (6 bases). The CDR3 extends over 14 amino acids. Germline V CDR1 and CDR2: LNHDA, SQIVND (reference sequence). With 7 bases removed from V and 2 bases from J, the gap between germline ends came to 14 bases. Written as DNA, the CDR3 is TGTGCCAGTACCGCCTCAGGGGTGAACTATGGCTACACCTTC. Protein product: CASTASGVNYGYTF.

This clone was seen only once. This chain uses TRBV7-2 with TRBJ2-7; 8 bases line up with TRBD1. Germline CDR1 SGHTA, CDR2 FQGNSA. After removal of 2 bases from V and 2 bases from J, the junction contained 8 bases not matched to a gene. This CDR3 has 16 residues. The CDR3 DNA sequence: TGTGCCAGCAGCTTAAGGCCGGCAGGGGGCCCCTACGAGCAGTACTTC. Translation: CASSLRPAGGPYEQYF.

The chain uses TRBV6-5 and TRBJ2-3; D call uncertain. Germline V CDR1 and CDR2: MNHEY, SVGAGI. V gave up 7 bases and J gave up 6 bases, with 14 bases separating them. This CDR3 has 13 amino acids. The CDR3 nucleotides are TGTGCCAGCACCAAGCCCCTGGCCGATACGCAGTATTTT. Residues: CASTKPLADTQYF.

This chain links TRBV7-8 with TRBJ2-1, with 13 bases lining up with TRBD2. The ends lost 1 base at V and 10 bases at J; junction bases unmatched: 4. Per the germline V gene, CDR1 is SGHVS and CDR2 is FQNEAQ. The CDR3 sequence is 15 residues long. The CDR3 is CASSLGLAGGTEQFF. Written as DNA, the CDR3 is TGTGCCAGCAGCTTAGGACTAGCGGGGGGTACGGAGCAGTTCTTC.

As to this clone: This specimen includes other DNA sequences encoding the same CDR3. The V and J genes are TRBV5-1 and TRBJ1-2; a possible D gene is TRBD1 (6 bases). This CDR3 has 13 residues. Looked up from germline, CDR1 is SGHRS and CDR2 is YFSETQ. Between the trimmed V and J ends, which lost 2 bases and 2 bases, there was a span of 7 bases. CDR3: CASSLGQNYGYTF. DNA of the CDR3: TGCGCCAGCAGCTTAGGACAGAACTATGGCTACACCTTC.

The chain combines TRBV7-3 with TRBJ2-1; D is possibly TRBD2 (5 bases). The CDR3 spans 12 residues. Per the germline V gene, CDR1 is SGHTA and CDR2 is FQGTGA. V dropped 8 bases and J dropped 8 bases, with 13 bases sitting between them. The CDR3 protein is CASRGPLDEQFF. CDR3 DNA: TGTGCCAGCCGAGGGCCTCTGGATGAGCAGTTCTTC.

The chain joins TRBV5-1 to TRBJ2-3, with 8 bases fitting TRBD1. V trimming: 4 bases; J trimming: 0 bases; junction bases outside the gene matches: 4. There are 15 residues in the CDR3. Germline values: CDR1 SGHRS, CDR2 YFSETQ. The CDR3 DNA follows: TGCGCCAGCAGCCCCCGGACAGGGAGCACAGATACGCAGTATTTT. It codes for CASSPRTGSTDTQYF.

The chain couples TRBV4-1 to TRBJ2-5, with TRBD2 identical over 9 bases. Germline V gene data show CDR1 as MGHRA and CDR2 as YSYEKL. Losses at the gene ends were 5 bases for V and 5 bases for J; bases not matched to a gene: 9. The CDR3 totals 15 residues. The CDR3 sequence is CASSRGGGARETQYF. CDR3 in DNA: TGCGCCAGCAGCAGGGGCGGGGGGGCTAGGGAGACCCAGTACTTC.

This clone was recorded once. The J gene is TRBJ2-3, the V gene TRBV18; 8 nucleotides align to TRBD2. With 1 base clipped from V and 6 bases from J, the junction kept 3 bases outside the gene matches. Germline V CDR1 and CDR2: KGHSH, LQKENI. The CDR3 sequence is 14 residues long. The CDR3 DNA reads as TGTGCCAGCTCACCACACGGGGGGGCGGATACGCAGTATTTT. This encodes CASSPHGGADTQYF.

The CDR3 DNA sequence: TGTGCCAGCAGCTTAGAGTTAGCGGGGGCCAACTACGAGCAGTACTTC. Translating gives CASSLELAGANYEQYF. The V call is TRBV11-2, the J call TRBJ2-7; 9 bases line up with TRBD2. V shed 0 bases and J 3 bases; nucleotides not matched to a gene: 6. Germline CDR1 SGHAT, CDR2 FQNNGV. CDR3 length equals 16 residues.

The chain combines TRBV13 with TRBJ1-2; D is perhaps TRBD1 (6 bases). CDR1 and CDR2 (germline): PRHDT, FYEKMQ (reference sequence). The germline V and J ends were trimmed by 8 bases and 4 bases, with 17 bases remaining between them. The CDR3 contains 14 residues. The CDR3 loop is CASEQGSKFYGYTF. The CDR3 nucleotides are TGTGCCAGCGAACAGGGAAGTAAGTTCTATGGCTACACCTTC.

The chain carries TRBV5-1 and TRBJ2-5; D tentatively fits TRBD1 or TRBD2 (5 bases each). Germline V gives CDR1 SGHRS, CDR2 YFSETQ. The CDR3 loop spans 13 amino acids. The V and J ends lost 1 base and 3 bases respectively, with 7 bases between them. The CDR3: CASSLLGEETQYF. The CDR3 bases are TGCGCCAGCAGCTTGTTGGGGGAAGAGACCCAGTACTTC.

V gene TRBV6-6 combines with J gene TRBJ2-3; 7 nucleotides align to TRBD1. The CDR3 is made up of 15 amino acids. Germline V gene sequence: CDR1 MNHNY, CDR2 SVGAGI (reference sequence). Trimming removed 5 bases from V and 2 bases from J; junction bases left unmatched: 7. The CDR3 DNA reads TGTGCCAGCAGTCAGACAGGGCGCCTCACAGATACGCAGTATTTT. This encodes CASSQTGRLTDTQYF.

The chain employs TRBV6-1 and TRBJ1-1; D might be TRBD1 (6 bases). Trimming shortened V by 2 bases and J by 8 bases, and 21 bases separated the two germline ends. The CDR3 runs 16 residues. Germline V gene data show CDR1 as MNHNS and CDR2 as SASEGT. CDR3 protein: CASSELGGRGYREAFF. For the CDR3, the DNA is TGTGCCAGCAGTGAATTGGGGGGGAGGGGGTACAGGGAAGCTTTCTTT.

The CDR3 here is CSVSPGGVIEKLFF. In nucleotides, the CDR3 is TGCAGCGTCTCCCCCGGCGGGGTTATTGAAAAACTGTTTTTT. The V gene is TRBV29-1, the J gene TRBJ1-4, with D hard to call. Trimming left V 6 bases short and J 7 bases short, with 18 bases between. Germline V gene sequence: CDR1 SQVTM, CDR2 ANQGSEA. The CDR3 runs to 14 residues.

The chain is built from TRBV6-1 and TRBJ1-1; TRBD1 is a possible D gene (5 bases). CDR3 length: 13 residues. Germline CDR1 and CDR2: MNHNS and SASEGT. CDR3 loop: CAGGWTVTSEAFF. The CDR3 DNA sequence: TGTGCGGGGGGTTGGACCGTTACCTCTGAAGCTTTCTTT.

This chain joins TRBV5-4 and TRBJ2-5; tentative D call: TRBD1 (5 bases). The CDR3 runs to 14 residues. The ends were cut back, 2 bases at V and 5 bases at J, with 13 bases in the middle. CDR1 is SGHNT, CDR2 YYREEE, per germline (reference sequence). The CDR3 DNA sequence: TGTGCCAGCAGCTTAGTGGGGCGTGAGGAGACCCAGTACTTC. This gives the protein CASSLVGREETQYF.

This clone was seen ten or more times. The CDR3 here is CASSSPLRVVNTEAFF. The CDR3, as DNA: TGTGCCAGTAGCTCGCCTCTTCGGGTAGTGAACACTGAAGCTTTCTTT. V gene TRBV19 combines with J gene TRBJ1-1; the D is unclear. CDR1 LNHDA and CDR2 SQIVND come from the germline V gene (reference sequence). V shed 6 bases and J shed 0 bases, with 17 bases lying between them. The CDR3 is made up of 16 amino acids.